Following are 21 T cell receptor beta chains from one sample sequenced in a study of blood T cells in healthy people across ages (dated by TCRdb to 2015 to 2017). Libraries came from 5' RACE. Instrument used: Illumina HiSeq 2500. A second about 7 to 11 cycle PCR used a sample-barcoded 5' primer and a J-beta primer mix. TCRdb itself trimmed the public reads at Q25 with fastp, ran MiXCR and retained productive beta chains. CDR3 protein sequences are deduplicated, and each keeps its most common genes and DNA. The sample records about 930,000 distinct CDR3 sequences, just under 30% of which are singletons. In total, the top ten clones hold roughly 10% of the sample. These data were also filed under a second study, of T cells of mothers and their children.

The specimen sequenced was blood. These receptors came from a woman aged 40 to 49 in good health.

This clonotype came up a few times. Being one base from a much bigger clone, this may be a read error. The DNA for the CDR3 is TGTGCCAGCAGCCAACCCACTAGCGGGTGCAATGAGCAGTTCTTC. Translating gives CASSQPTSGCNEQFF. The chain carries TRBV4-2 and TRBJ2-1, with TRBD2 identical over 9 bases. After removal of 2 bases from V and 6 bases from J, the junction contained 5 bases not matched to a gene. The CDR3 consists of 15 residues. Germline assignment: CDR1 LGHNA and CDR2 YNFKEQ.

This clonotype showed up many times. The V and J genes are TRBV7-3 and TRBJ2-3, with D possibly being TRBD2 (6 bases). The V end was cut by 0 bases, the J end by 2 bases, with 12 bases between. There are 16 residues in the CDR3. The germline gives CDR1 SGHTA, CDR2 FQGTGA. The CDR3 region has the DNA TGTGCCAGCAGCTTAACTAGCGGCCCATACACAGATACGCAGTATTTT. This translates into CASSLTSGPYTDTQYF.

This clonotype came up a few times. Mismatch with germline at one junction end may stem from a read error. The V call is TRBV5-1, the J call TRBJ1-1, with 7 bases matching TRBD1. From germline, CDR1 is SGHRS and CDR2 YFSETQ. This CDR3 has 14 amino acids. The DNA for the CDR3 is TGCGCCAGCAGCGTGACAGGGTTGAACGCTGAAGCTTTCTTT. Protein: CASSVTGLNAEAFF. Full variable domain (rest looked up from reference TRBV5-1 and TRBJ1-1): KAGVTQTPRYLIKTRGQQVTLSCSPISGHRSVSWYQQTPGQGLQFLFEYFSETQRNKGNFPGRFSGRQFSNSRSEMNVSTLELGDSALYLCASSVTGLNAEAFFGQGTRLTVV.

V gene TRBV29-1 combines with J gene TRBJ2-5; unclear D gene. The CDR3 is 12 residues long. V lost 4 bases and J 11 bases, leaving 17 bases between the germline ends. The germline CDR1 and CDR2 sequences are SQVTM and ANQGSEA. CDR3 in DNA: TGCAGCGTTGGGGTCACGTACAATGAGCAGTACTTC. Translating gives CSVGVTYNEQYF. Variable domain in full (rest from reference TRBV29-1 and TRBJ2-5): SAVISQKPSRDICQRGTSLTIQCQVDSQVTMMFWYRQQPGQSLTLIATANQGSEATYESGFVIDKFPISRPNLTFSTLTVSNMSPEDSSIYLCSVGVTYNEQYFGPGTRLLVL.

There are many counts of this clonotype. V usage is TRBV20-1 and J usage is TRBJ2-7, with a weak D call TRBD1 (6 bases). V was pared by 6 bases and J by 3 bases, with 12 bases between. The CDR3 totals 12 residues. Germline-derived CDR1 and CDR2 are DFQATT and SNEGSKA (reference sequence). CDR3: CSARRDIYEQYF. The CDR3, as DNA: TGCAGTGCGAGACGGGACATCTACGAGCAGTACTTC.

This clonotype was seen only once. The chain combines TRBV7-9 with TRBJ2-7; the match to TRBD2 covers 7 bases. The germline gives CDR1 SEHNR, CDR2 FQNEAQ (reference sequence). Trimming removed 4 bases from V and 3 bases from J; junction bases left unmatched: 24. The CDR3 has 20 amino acids. DNA for the CDR3: TGTGCCAGCAGCTCCCCTTTGGTAGTAGGACTAGGTCAATTGAACTACGAGCAGTACTTC. Encoded protein: CASSSPLVVGLGQLNYEQYF.

Remarks on this clonotype: Possible read error: a much larger clone is one base away. The chain recombines TRBV28 with TRBJ2-5, with D perhaps TRBD1 (5 bases). V gave up 3 bases and J gave up 1 base, with 12 bases separating them. Looked up from germline, CDR1 is MDHEN and CDR2 is SYDVKM. The CDR3 loop spans 15 amino acids. This CDR3 reads CASSLATVLQETQYF. Written as DNA, the CDR3 is TGTGCCAGCAGTTTGGCGACAGTCCTCCAAGAGACCCAGTACTTC.

Points on this clonotype: A read error may account for a junction end that differs from germline. J is TRBJ2-5 and V is TRBV7-9, with 7 bases matching TRBD1. Germline CDR1 SEHNR, CDR2 FQNEAQ (reference sequence). The CDR3 loop spans 13 amino acids. The chain's CDR3 is CAGSEQGRETQYF. The CDR3 region has the DNA TGTGCCGGCAGCGAACAGGGGAGAGAGACCCAGTACTTC.

Points on this clonotype: Being one base from a much bigger clone, this may be a read error. This chain links TRBV5-4 with TRBJ2-5; D possibly corresponds to TRBD2 (6 bases). The J call is doubtful: the DNA matches TRBJ2-7 better. CDR1 is SGHNT, CDR2 YYREEE, per germline (reference sequence). The length of the CDR3 is 15 residues. The CDR3 here is CASSLELVGGYEQYF. The CDR3 DNA reads TGTGCCAGCAGCTTGGAACTAGTGGGGGGCTACGAGCAGTACTTC.

With regard to this clonotype: A much larger clone differs from this one at a single base, so this may be a read error. This sequence joins TRBV28 and TRBJ1-1; the match to TRBD1 covers 7 bases. The CDR3 spans 14 residues. Germline trimming cut 2 bases from V and 3 bases from J; bases unmatched to any gene: 3. The germline gives CDR1 MDHEN, CDR2 SYDVKM. CDR3 bases: TGTGCCAGCAGTTTACAGGGGGTGTACACTGAAGCTTTCTTT. It is translated as CASSLQGVYTEAFF. The complete variable domain, with remaining parts taken from reference TRBV28 and TRBJ1-1, reads DVKVTQSSRYLVKRTGEKVFLECVQDMDHENMFWYRQDPGLGLRLIYFSYDVKMKEKGDIPEGYSVSREKKERFSLILESASTNQTSMYLCASSLQGVYTEAFFGQGTRLTVV.

This clonotype was detected only a few times. The chain uses TRBV28 and TRBJ2-7; the D is unclear. The CDR3 runs to 14 residues. CDR1 is MDHEN and CDR2 is SYDVKM in the germline V gene. Between the trimmed V and J ends, which lost 3 bases and 3 bases, there was a span of 12 bases. The chain's CDR3 is CASSFNSQYYEQYF. The DNA for the CDR3 is TGTGCCAGCAGTTTCAACAGCCAATACTACGAGCAGTACTTC.

The chain has TRBV18 and TRBJ2-1, with D tentatively TRBD1 (6 bases). Germline CDR1 is KGHSH and CDR2 is LQKENI. The CDR3 covers 14 residues. Trimming took off 0 bases at V and 6 bases at J, with 9 bases between the two ends. CDR3 sequence: CASSPPTGGNEQFF. The CDR3 DNA reads as TGTGCCAGCTCACCACCGACAGGAGGCAATGAGCAGTTCTTC.

V is TRBV18 and J is TRBJ2-1; TRBD1 matches 12 bases. The length of the CDR3 is 15 residues. The ends lost 3 bases at V and 8 bases at J; junction bases unmatched: 5. Germline CDR1 reads KGHSH; CDR2 reads LQKENI. CDR3 residues: CASSPGQGARDEQFF. As DNA, the CDR3 is TGTGCCAGCTCACCGGGACAGGGGGCCAGGGATGAGCAGTTCTTC.

The V gene is TRBV3-1, the J gene TRBJ2-7; tentative D call: TRBD2 (5 bases). Germline CDR1 LGHDT, CDR2 YNNKEL (reference sequence). This CDR3 has 15 amino acids. Trimming took 0 bases from V and 5 from J, leaving 14 bases between them. The CDR3 loop is CASSQDNEGSHEQYF. The CDR3 DNA is TGTGCCAGCAGCCAAGATAATGAGGGTTCCCACGAGCAGTACTTC.

A remark on this clonotype: The junction departs from the called germline gene at one end, perhaps through a read error. This sequence joins TRBV3-1 and TRBJ2-7; tentative D call: TRBD1 (6 bases). The CDR3 runs to 16 residues. The germline V gene encodes CDR1 LGHDT and CDR2 YNNKEL (reference sequence). CDR3 protein: CASGQDGDTNPYEQYF. The CDR3 DNA sequence: TGTGCCAGCGGCCAAGATGGGGACACTAACCCCTACGAGCAGTACTTC.

The chain is built from TRBV11-2 and TRBJ2-5; D may match TRBD1 or TRBD2 (6 bases each). The CDR3 consists of 16 residues. V gave up 7 bases and J gave up 5 bases, with 23 bases separating them. In germline, CDR1 is SGHAT, CDR2 FQNNGV. The CDR3 region has the DNA TGTGCCAGCACCCTTAACCCCGGACAGAGCGGGGAGACCCAGTACTTC. Its translation is CASTLNPGQSGETQYF.

The count of this clonotype is one. Being one base from a much bigger clone, this may be a read error. The chain uses TRBV28 and TRBJ2-4, with 7 bases lining up with TRBD1. The closer fit of TRBJ2-7 to the DNA end suggests the J call may be wrong. Germline CDR1 MDHEN, CDR2 SYDVKM. The CDR3 loop spans 20 amino acids. The CDR3 coding sequence is TGTGCCGGCAGGGACCGCCGGGACAGACCTTCTCAGGTTCCGTTGAACGAGCAGTACTTC. It specifies CAGRDRRDRPSQVPLNEQYF.

About this clonotype itself: A single base separates this from a much larger clone, so it may be a read error. The chain combines TRBV7-3 with TRBJ1-1, with D hard to call. Germline loops: CDR1 SGHTA, CDR2 FQGTGA. CDR3 length: 13 amino acids. The DNA for the CDR3 is TGTGCCAGCAGCTCCGGACTGAACACTGATGCTTTCTTT. Translated: CASSSGLNTDAFF. The full variable domain, its missing parts supplied by reference TRBV7-3 and TRBJ1-1, is GAGVSQTPSNKVTEKGKYVELRCDPISGHTALYWYRQSLGQGPEFLIYFQGTGAADDSGLPNDRFFAVRPEGSVSTLKIQRTERGDSAVYLCASSSGLNTDAFFGQGTRLTVV.

This clonotype has a count of ten or more. This chain connects TRBV4-3 to TRBJ1-6; 10 bases map to TRBD1. The germline gives CDR1 LGHNA, CDR2 YSLEER. With V trimmed by 1 base and J by 7 bases, 1 base remained unmatched. The length of the CDR3 is 15 residues. The CDR3 loop reads CASSQGTGGNSPLHF. CDR3 nucleotide sequence: TGCGCCAGCAGCCAAGGGACAGGGGGGAATTCACCCCTCCACTTT.

This clonotype showed up just a few times. The chain has TRBV10-3 and TRBJ2-3; 9 bases line up with TRBD2. The germline V gene encodes CDR1 ENHRY and CDR2 SYGVKD. The CDR3 has 16 amino acids. V lost 3 bases, J lost 4 bases, and 8 bases stayed unmatched. CDR3 loop: CAISDSLAGWSDTQYF. The CDR3 region has the DNA TGTGCCATCAGTGATTCCCTAGCGGGATGGTCAGATACGCAGTATTTT.

This clonotype was counted only a few times. The gene calls are TRBV19 and TRBJ2-1, with D hard to call. V was pared by 3 bases and J by 8 bases, with 5 bases between. The CDR3 runs to 11 residues. Germline V lookup: CDR1 LNHDA, CDR2 SQIVND (reference sequence). CDR3 amino acids: CASSILHEQFF. In DNA, the CDR3 is TGTGCCAGTAGTATTCTACATGAGCAGTTCTTC.